This T cell receptor beta chain was observed in a study of PD-1 blockade in classical Hodgkin lymphoma. Overall study context: Patients were dosed intravenously with nivolumab at 3 mg/kg every 2 weeks.

In germline, CDR1 is MNHEY, CDR2 SVGAGI. V lost 7 bases, J lost 2 bases, and 16 bases lay in between. This CDR3 contains 15 residues. Clones were sequenced by immunoSEQ multiplex PCR, and TCRdb holds only the in-frame ones, with some missing. The sample holds 50,000 to 75,000 clones, around 88% seen once. Exposure to brentuximab vedotin varied, and each patient had relapsed following autologous stem cell transplantation. The rearrangement links TRBV6-5 to TRBJ2-3; D possibly matches TRBD1 or TRBD2 (6 bases each). This sequence originates from a human donor with classical Hodgkin lymphoma. This material consisted of peripheral blood mononuclear cells (PBMCs), taken at baseline. In DNA form, the CDR3 reads TGTGCCAGCACAAGGGGGGCCCACTTCACAGATACGCAGTATTTT. Its translation: CASTRGAHFTDTQYF.